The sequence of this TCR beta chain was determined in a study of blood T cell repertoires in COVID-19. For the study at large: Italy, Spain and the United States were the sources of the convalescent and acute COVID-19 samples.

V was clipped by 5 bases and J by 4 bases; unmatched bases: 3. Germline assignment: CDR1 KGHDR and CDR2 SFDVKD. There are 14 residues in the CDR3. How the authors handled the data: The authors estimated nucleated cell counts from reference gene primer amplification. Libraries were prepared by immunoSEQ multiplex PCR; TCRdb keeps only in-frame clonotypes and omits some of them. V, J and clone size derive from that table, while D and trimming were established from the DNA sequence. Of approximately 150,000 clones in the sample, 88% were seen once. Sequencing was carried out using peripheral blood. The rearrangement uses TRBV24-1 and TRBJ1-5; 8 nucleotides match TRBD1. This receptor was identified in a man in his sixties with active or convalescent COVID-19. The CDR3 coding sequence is TGTGCCACCAGTGGGGACAGGCCGAATCAGCCCCAGCATTTT. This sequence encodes CATSGDRPNQPQHF.